The present entry profiles one T cell receptor beta chain with its context. TCRdb keeps only in-frame clones here, not all; method: immunoSEQ multiplex PCR. The sample gives approximately 70,000 clones, 94% of which show up once; 0.63% is in the top ten. Trimming cost V 2 bases and J 3 bases; bases outside gene matches: 8. The CDR3 covers 15 residues. Germline V CDR1 and CDR2: SGHRS, YFSETQ. This sample stems from a study of cytomegalovirus exposure and HLA in healthy donors. The clonotype comes from a woman younger than 35 in good health and CMV-seronegative. Sequencing was performed on PBMCs. The chain couples TRBV5-1 to TRBJ2-7; TRBD2 agrees at 7 bases. The CDR3 coding sequence is TGCGCCAGCAGCTTCCAGCGGGGCGATCTCTACGAGCAGTACTTC. Amino acid sequence: CASSFQRGDLYEQYF.